This entry lists 4 T cell receptor beta chains sequenced from one sample in a study of identical twins. A single record per CDR3 protein comes from TCRdb applying MiXCR to the 5' RACE reads. The sample lists 1,800,000 or so distinct CDR3 sequences, around 29% seen once, with 0.25% to 0.3% in the top ten. The sequencing input was cord blood. Receptor source: a newborn girl in good health.

This clonotype was detected many times. The chain recombines TRBV10-3 with TRBJ2-1; weak D call: TRBD1 (6 bases). Trimming left V 6 bases short and J 4 bases short, with 7 bases between. This CDR3 has 12 amino acids. Germline assignment: CDR1 ENHRY and CDR2 SYGVKD. CDR3 in DNA: TGTGCCATCAGAGACAGGTACAATGAGCAGTTCTTC. Encoded protein: CAIRDRYNEQFF.

V gene TRBV7-2 combines with J gene TRBJ1-4, with TRBD1 identical over 12 bases. The V gene's germline CDR1 is SGHTA and CDR2 FQGNSA. The CDR3 consists of 15 residues. V trimming: 1 base; J trimming: 7 bases; junction bases outside the gene matches: 1. CDR3 protein: CASSLEGQGAEKLFF. As DNA, the CDR3 is TGTGCCAGCAGCTTAGAGGGACAGGGGGCTGAAAAACTGTTTTTT.

This clonotype showed up just once. The chain combines TRBV20-1 with TRBJ2-1; D is possibly TRBD2 (5 bases). This CDR3 has 15 amino acids. V was trimmed by 2 bases and J by 12 bases, leaving 23 bases between them. Germline V lookup: CDR1 DFQATT, CDR2 SNEGSKA (reference sequence). The CDR3 reads CSARNWRAANDGQFF. As DNA, the CDR3 is TGCAGTGCTAGAAATTGGCGGGCGGCTAATGATGGGCAGTTCTTC.

This clonotype was picked up a small number of times. The chain is built from TRBV20-1 and TRBJ1-2, with D perhaps TRBD1 (6 bases). V lost 3 bases and J 8 bases, leaving 13 bases between the germline ends. The germline V gene has CDR1 DFQATT and CDR2 SNEGSKA (reference sequence). There are 12 residues in the CDR3. The CDR3 here is CSASLGAGGYTF. In nucleotides, the CDR3 is TGCAGTGCTAGTTTGGGGGCGGGGGGCTACACCTTC.